These T cell receptor beta chains were read from a single sample in a study of blood T cell repertoires in COVID-19. TCRdb's copy holds only in-frame clones and misses some; the assay was immunoSEQ multiplex PCR. This sample carries 250,000 to 350,000 clones, around 90% of them seen once, and the ten largest clones take about 1.8%. Sample: PBMCs or T cells enriched from blood (not recorded which). The receptors come from a woman aged 18-30 years with acute COVID-19. Each CDR3 is given with its conserved first and last residue. D genes are given only for firm matches. Expanded clones get a size class; other rows say once, few or many, or leave the size out.

. | once | TRBJ1-5 | TRBV18 | CASSPREGNQPQHF | TGTGCCAGCTCACCACGGGAGGGCAATCAGCCCCAGCATTTT
. | . | TRBJ2-7 | TRBV6-2/TRBV6-3 | CASSYRPLYSGGDEQYF | TGTGCCAGCAGTTACCGCCCCCTTTATAGCGGTGGGGACGAGCAGTACTTC
. | . | TRBJ2-5 | TRBV28 | CASSLLSETVQETQYF | TGTGCCAGCAGTTTACTATCTGAGACAGTTCAAGAGACCCAGTACTTC
. | . | TRBJ2-7 | TRBV4-3 | CASSLSFSSYEQYF | TGCGCCAGCAGCTTAAGCTTTAGCTCCTACGAGCAGTACTTC
. | once | TRBJ1-1 | TRBV5-1 | CASSQGQNTEAFF | TGCGCCAGCAGCCAGGGACAGAACACTGAAGCTTTCTTT
TRBD1 | few | TRBJ1-5 | TRBV7-9 | CASSPGTGSSRPQHF | TGTGCCAGCAGCCCCGGGACAGGATCTTCACGGCCCCAGCATTTT
TRBD1 | . | TRBJ1-2 | TRBV19 | CASSTNTGQGIEGYTF | TGTGCCAGTAGTACCAATACCGGACAGGGCATCGAAGGCTACACCTTC
TRBD1 | . | TRBJ1-5 | TRBV28 | CASSLGGTGAQPQHF | TGTGCCAGCAGTTTAGGAGGGACAGGGGCTCAGCCCCAGCATTTT
. | . | TRBJ2-3 | TRBV29-1 | CSVEGRLRPTDTQYF | TGCAGCGTTGAAGGGAGGTTAAGGCCCACAGATACGCAGTATTTT
TRBD1 | . | TRBJ1-2 | TRBV19 | CASSAGTANYGYTF | TGTGCCAGTAGTGCGGGGACAGCTAACTATGGCTACACCTTC
. | . | TRBJ2-5 | TRBV27 | CASSPTPQRLETQYF | TGTGCCAGCAGCCCTACTCCCCAGCGTTTGGAGACCCAGTACTTC
TRBD2 | . | TRBJ2-1 | TRBV7-9 | CASSSASSTSGPYNEQFF | TGTGCCAGCAGCTCCGCCTCCTCTACTAGCGGGCCCTACAATGAGCAGTTCTTC
TRBD1 | once | TRBJ1-1 | TRBV5-1 | CASSLGDTGANTEAFF | TGCGCCAGCAGCTTGGGGGATACAGGGGCCAACACTGAAGCTTTCTTT
TRBD1 | few | TRBJ1-5 | TRBV18 | CASLTGGAGNQPQHF | TGTGCCAGCCTAACAGGGGGCGCCGGCAATCAGCCCCAGCATTTT
TRBD1 | many | TRBJ2-1 | TRBV7-6 | CASSPQGAHNEQFF | TGTGCCAGCAGCCCACAGGGGGCCCACAATGAGCAGTTCTTC
TRBD2 | . | TRBJ2-1 | TRBV5-1 | CASSRTSGPSSYNEQFF | TGCGCCAGCAGCCGGACTAGCGGACCGAGCTCCTACAATGAGCAGTTCTTC
TRBD2 | . | TRBJ2-2 | TRBV20-1 | CSASPDYLAGIGELFF | TGCAGTGCTAGTCCGGATTACCTAGCGGGGATCGGGGAGCTGTTTTTT
TRBD2 | . | TRBJ2-3 | TRBV10-2 | CASSGLAGGNPSTDTQYF | TGCGCCAGTTCGGGACTAGCGGGAGGGAATCCTAGCACAGATACGCAGTATTTT
. | . | TRBJ2-2 | TRBV15 | CATSRGIQGKAGELFF | TGTGCCACCAGCAGAGGGATCCAGGGAAAAGCCGGGGAGCTGTTTTTT
. | once | TRBJ2-7 | TRBV5-4 | CASSHSTYEQYF | TGTGCCAGCAGCCACTCAACCTACGAGCAGTACTTC
. | . | TRBJ1-5 | TRBV28 | CASTTGTYQPQHF | TGTGCCAGCACTACAGGGACCTATCAGCCCCAGCATTTT
TRBD1 | . | TRBJ1-1 | TRBV13 | CASSGNRGLVTEAFF | TGTGCCAGCAGCGGCAACAGGGGGCTCGTCACTGAAGCTTTCTTT
TRBD1 | medium-sized | TRBJ2-7 | TRBV7-9 | CASSFRDSPYEQYF | TGTGCCAGCAGCTTCCGGGACAGCCCCTACGAGCAGTACTTC
. | . | TRBJ2-1 | TRBV6-6 | CASSFGGAGASGEQFF | TGTGCCAGCAGCTTCGGAGGGGCGGGGGCATCCGGTGAGCAGTTCTTC
TRBD1 | . | TRBJ2-5 | TRBV5-8 | CASSLQGARETQYF | TGTGCCAGCAGCTTACAGGGGGCGCGAGAGACCCAGTACTTC
TRBD1 | . | TRBJ1-5 | TRBV27 | CASSRRGSNQPQHF | TGTGCCAGCAGTCGCAGGGGGAGCAATCAGCCCCAGCATTTT
. | once | TRBJ2-1 | TRBV6-5 | CASSYVTGSGNEQFF | TGTGCCAGCAGTTATGTTACAGGTTCAGGAAATGAGCAGTTCTTC
. | . | TRBJ2-2 | TRBV4-2 | CASSQESPYRVWAGELFF | TGTGCCAGCAGCCAAGAGTCCCCGTACAGGGTTTGGGCCGGGGAGCTGTTTTTT
TRBD1 | . | TRBJ1-3 | TRBV5-1 | CASSPGQGEVGNTIYF | TGCGCCAGCAGCCCCGGACAGGGGGAGGTTGGAAACACCATATATTTT
TRBD2 | . | TRBJ2-4 | TRBV6-1 | CASSEAASGHGNIQYF | TGTGCCAGCAGTGAAGCGGCTAGCGGGCATGGAAACATTCAGTACTTC
TRBD1 | . | TRBJ1-5 | TRBV6-5 | CASSSGGSNQPQHF | TGTGCCAGCAGCTCAGGGGGGAGCAATCAGCCCCAGCATTTT
TRBD1 | . | TRBJ1-1 | TRBV18 | CASSLRQGRNTEAFF | TGTGCCAGCTCACTTCGACAGGGTAGGAACACTGAAGCTTTCTTT
. | . | TRBJ2-5 | TRBV10-1 | CASSESGEREQETQYF | TGCGCCAGCAGTGAGAGTGGGGAAAGGGAGCAAGAGACCCAGTACTTC
. | . | TRBJ1-4 | TRBV14 | CATIPGGRAPGASHEKLFF | TGTGCCACTATTCCGGGGGGGAGGGCACCTGGGGCGTCTCATGAAAAACTGTTTTTT
. | . | TRBJ2-1 | TRBV6-5 | CASSYVGSHNEQFF | TGTGCCAGCAGTTATGTCGGGAGCCACAATGAGCAGTTCTTC
. | few | TRBJ1-1 | TRBV5-4 | CASSLAVDRSQHEAFF | TGTGCCAGCAGCTTGGCCGTCGACAGATCCCAGCATGAAGCTTTCTTT
TRBD1 | . | TRBJ2-1 | TRBV7-6 | CASSLATGGSSSYNEQFF | TGTGCCAGCAGCTTAGCAACAGGGGGGTCTAGCTCCTACAATGAGCAGTTCTTC
TRBD1 | . | TRBJ2-5 | TRBV20-1 | CSASYGTGSETQYF | TGCAGTGCTAGTTACGGGACAGGGTCGGAGACCCAGTACTTC
TRBD2 | . | TRBJ2-1 | TRBV10-3 | CAISEPGTSGMSVWSYNEQFF | TGTGCCATCAGTGAGCCGGGGACTAGCGGGATGAGTGTCTGGTCCTACAATGAGCAGTTCTTC
TRBD2 | . | TRBJ2-3 | TRBV11-2 | CASRPGGGTDTQYF | TGTGCCAGCCGCCCTGGGGGGGGCACAGATACGCAGTATTTT
TRBD1 | . | TRBJ1-1 | TRBV10-3 | CAISESMQGVDTEAFF | TGTGCCATCAGTGAGTCGATGCAGGGGGTGGACACTGAAGCTTTCTTT
. | . | TRBJ2-1 | TRBV18 | CASLEGLQYNEQFF | TGTGCCAGCTTAGAGGGACTTCAGTACAATGAGCAGTTCTTC
. | . | TRBJ2-2 | TRBV27 | CASSPHLRSGGSGELFF | TGTGCCAGCAGTCCCCATCTAAGGTCTGGGGGGTCCGGGGAGCTGTTTTTT
. | . | TRBJ1-2 | TRBV6-5 | CASTTGGMYGYTF | TGTGCCAGCACTACCGGAGGAATGTATGGCTACACCTTC
. | . | TRBJ2-7 | TRBV7-9 | CASSLGRSYEQYF | TGTGCCAGCAGCTTAGGCAGGTCCTACGAGCAGTACTTC
TRBD2 | . | TRBJ2-2 | TRBV30 | CAWKGLAGGNTGELFF | TGTGCCTGGAAGGGACTAGCGGGAGGGAACACCGGGGAGCTGTTTTTT
TRBD2 | . | TRBJ2-7 | TRBV7-2 | CASSLGFTSGSYEQYF | TGTGCCAGCAGCTTAGGGTTCACTAGCGGGAGTTACGAGCAGTACTTC
. | . | TRBJ2-7 | TRBV18 | CASSPPDRTYEQYF | TGTGCCAGCTCACCACCGGACAGAACCTACGAGCAGTACTTC
TRBD2 | . | TRBJ2-1 | TRBV28 | CATRTSGSPNEQFF | TGTGCCACCCGGACTAGCGGGAGTCCCAATGAGCAGTTCTTC
TRBD1 | . | TRBJ1-2 | TRBV6-1 | CASSEYGQGSYTF | TGTGCCAGCAGTGAATACGGACAGGGGAGCTACACCTTC
. | . | TRBJ1-3 | TRBV5-6 | CASSLQGSGNTIYF | TGTGCCAGCAGCTTGCAGGGAAGTGGAAACACCATATATTTT
TRBD2 | . | TRBJ2-1 | TRBV5-6 | CASSRGSGLGINEQFF | TGTGCCAGCAGTCGCGGTTCGGGACTAGGGATCAATGAGCAGTTCTTC
TRBD2 | . | TRBJ2-1 | TRBV7-3 | CASSLGGSDNEQFF | TGTGCCAGCAGCTTAGGCGGGAGCGACAATGAGCAGTTCTTC